This T cell receptor beta chain was observed in a study of CD8+CD57+ T cells in acquired aplastic anemia. Across the whole study: Each DNA sample taken from sorted CD4+ and CD8+ cells came to 3 to 3.5 ug on average. Where healthy donors were concerned, CD4+ cells averaged approximately 10 million reads. Broader study findings: Controls did not differ significantly from patients in CD8+ Simpson's diversity. There were 25 to 30 CD8+ CDR3 sequences that occurred in both patients and controls.

This clonotype was picked up one time. Its target is not known. Germline is not matched at one junction end, which may reflect a read error. Genomic DNA provided the template from which TCR beta VDJ and CDR3 profiles were obtained. TCRdb independently ran MiXCR on the reads; one entry per CDR3 protein. The table has about 170,000 distinct CDR3 sequences, about 64% seen once; the top ten hold under 50%. CDR3 length: 13 residues. CDR1 and CDR2 from the germline V gene are MGHRA and YSYEKL. Material for sequencing was sorted CD4+, CD8+, or CD8+CD57+ T cells (not recorded which) from PBMCs. V usage is TRBV4-1 and J usage is TRBJ1-1; D ambiguous. The source is a human donor in good health. The CDR3 coding sequence is TGCGCCGGCAGCCGAGGTATGAACACTGAAGCTTTCTTT. It specifies CAGSRGMNTEAFF.